The 18 T cell receptor beta chains reported below all come from one sample, sequenced in a study of response to subunit inactivated influenza vaccine. TCRdb fed the RT-PCR reads into MiXCR, producing one record per CDR3 protein. Of roughly 700,000 distinct CDR3 sequences detected, about 15% appear once; the ten largest clones hold around 7%. The source material was PBMCs from blood, sampled approximately 15 days before vaccination. Receptor source: a man aged 50 or older who received an inactivated influenza vaccine.

This clonotype was seen a handful of times. The chain links TRBV20-1 to TRBJ2-5; no firm D call. The CDR3 runs 15 residues. With 2 bases removed from V and 4 bases from J, the gap between germline ends came to 17 bases. Germline V gene sequence: CDR1 DFQATT, CDR2 SNEGSKA (reference sequence). The DNA of the CDR3 is TGCAGTGCTAGAATTGAGGTAGGCTTCGGAGAGACCCAGTACTTC. Translation gives CSARIEVGFGETQYF.

This clonotype was seen ten or more times. The V gene is TRBV12-3 or TRBV12-4, the J gene TRBJ2-7, with 7 bases aligning to TRBD2. The V and J ends lost 10 bases and 6 bases, in that order; junction bases with no gene match: 21. This CDR3 spans 16 amino acids. CDR3 sequence reads: CATTRGGSVSGSEQYF. Written as DNA, the CDR3 is TGTGCCACCACTCGAGGCGGGAGCGTTTCGGGGTCCGAGCAGTACTTC.

The chain combines TRBV6-5 with TRBJ2-3; D possibly corresponds to TRBD2 (6 bases). CDR3 length: 14 amino acids. Germline CDR1 MNHEY, CDR2 SVGAGI. Trimming left V 0 bases short and J 2 bases short, with 6 bases between. CDR3: CASSYSGLTDTQYF. CDR3 DNA: TGTGCCAGCAGTTACTCGGGACTCACAGATACGCAGTATTTT.

At least ten counts were recorded for this clonotype. This chain joins TRBV7-9 and TRBJ1-1, with 11 bases fitting TRBD1. Germline V gene sequence: CDR1 SEHNR, CDR2 FQNEAQ (reference sequence). The CDR3 loop spans 15 amino acids. The V and J ends lost 4 bases and 4 bases, in that order; junction bases with no gene match: 5. The CDR3 DNA is TGTGCCAGCAGCTCCGCCGGGACAGGGGGCACTGAAGCTTTCTTT. Translation: CASSSAGTGGTEAFF. The full variable domain, with the rest looked up from reference TRBV7-9 and TRBJ1-1, is DTGVSQNPRHKITKRGQNVTFRCDPISEHNRLYWYRQTLGQGPEFLTYFQNEAQLEKSRLLSDRFSAERPKGSFSTLEIQRTEQGDSAMYLCASSSAGTGGTEAFFGQGTRLTVV.

This clonotype was counted a few times. The rearrangement joins TRBV7-2 to TRBJ2-3, with 12 bases lining up with TRBD2. This CDR3 is built from 15 residues. V shed 3 bases and J 6 bases; nucleotides not matched to a gene: 4. Looked up from germline, CDR1 is SGHTA and CDR2 is FQGNSA. CDR3 loop: CASSLTSGRGDTQYF. The CDR3 bases are TGTGCCAGCAGCTTGACTAGCGGGAGAGGCGATACGCAGTATTTT. Full variable domain (rest looked up from reference TRBV7-2 and TRBJ2-3): GAGVSQSPSNKVTEKGKDVELRCDPISGHTALYWYRQSLGQGLEFLIYFQGNSAPDKSGLPSDRFSAERTGGSVSTLTIQRTQQEDSAVYLCASSLTSGRGDTQYFGPGTRLTVL.

The J gene is TRBJ2-5, the V gene TRBV3-1, with D uncertain. Trimming cost V 1 base and J 2 bases, with 11 bases left between them. CDR1 is LGHDT, CDR2 YNNKEL, per germline (reference sequence). This CDR3 contains 15 residues. Here the CDR3 DNA reads TGTGCCAGCAGCCAAGCGGTTAGTCGACAAGAGACCCAGTACTTC. Translating gives CASSQAVSRQETQYF.

This clonotype turned up a few times. The rearrangement links TRBV18 to TRBJ2-7, with D perhaps TRBD1 (5 bases). The CDR3 is 14 residues long. V lost 8 bases, J lost 1 base, and 15 bases lay in between. Germline values: CDR1 KGHSH, CDR2 LQKENI. Here the CDR3 DNA reads TGTGCCAGCAGCCCCCAGGGATCTTCCTACGAGCAGTACTTC. Protein: CASSPQGSSYEQYF.

This clonotype was recorded many times. This chain joins TRBV12-3 or TRBV12-4 and TRBJ1-1, with unresolved D. Deletions cut 8 bases from V and 2 bases from J, with 9 bases between. This CDR3 has 12 amino acids. The CDR3: CASSRRNTEAFF. In DNA, the CDR3 is TGTGCCAGCTCGCGGAGAAACACTGAAGCTTTCTTT.

The rearrangement joins TRBV19 to TRBJ1-1; D is unresolved. Germline loops: CDR1 LNHDA, CDR2 SQIVND (reference sequence). V lost 5 bases to trimming and J lost 4 bases, with 17 bases between them. This CDR3 is built from 15 residues. The CDR3 DNA is TGTGCCAGTAGTCCGACGAGGTCCGAAGGCACTGAAGCTTTCTTT. It encodes CASSPTRSEGTEAFF.

This clonotype was seen a few times. V usage is TRBV9 and J usage is TRBJ2-2, with 11 bases lining up with TRBD2. V was clipped by 4 bases and J by 4 bases; unmatched bases: 6. This CDR3 has 16 residues. Germline CDR1 is SGDLS and CDR2 is YYNGEE. The DNA for the CDR3 is TGTGCCAGCAGCACCGGGACTAGCGGAACCACCGGGGAGCTGTTTTTT. Protein product: CASSTGTSGTTGELFF. Using reference TRBV9 and TRBJ2-2 for the parts outside the CDR3, the full variable domain is DSGVTQTPKHLITATGQRVTLRCSPRSGDLSVYWYQQSLDQGLQFLIQYYNGEERAKGNILERFSAQQFPDLHSELNLSSLELGDSALYFCASSTGTSGTTGELFFGEGSRLTVL.

In DNA, the CDR3 is TGTGCCAGCAGACCGACAGGGCTCAGCTACGAGCAGTACTTC. Its translation is CASRPTGLSYEQYF. This sequence joins TRBV28 and TRBJ2-7; 7 nucleotides agree with TRBD1. The V segment lost 6 bases and the J segment 3 bases; nucleotides outside the gene matches: 8. Germline loops: CDR1 MDHEN, CDR2 SYDVKM. This CDR3 has 14 amino acids.

This clonotype was seen a few times. The CDR3 DNA is TGCGCCAGCAGTCGGAATGGGGGCTATGGCTACACCTTC. Its translation is CASSRNGGYGYTF. The rearrangement links TRBV10-1 to TRBJ1-2, with D perhaps matching TRBD1 (5 bases). Germline lookup yields CDR1 WNHNN and CDR2 SYGVQD (reference sequence). Trimming pared 5 bases from V and 4 bases from J, leaving 11 bases between. The CDR3 has 13 amino acids.

The chain links TRBV20-1 to TRBJ2-1; 12 nucleotides align to TRBD2. Trimming removed 6 bases from V and 6 bases from J; junction bases left unmatched: 9. The CDR3 loop spans 15 amino acids. In germline, CDR1 is DFQATT, CDR2 SNEGSKA (reference sequence). The CDR3 region has the DNA TGCAGTGCAACACTAGCGGGAGGTTCCCTCAATGAGCAGTTCTTC. The encoded protein is CSATLAGGSLNEQFF.

In its sample, this clonotype was seen many times. The genes are TRBV12-3 or TRBV12-4 and TRBJ1-5, with no clear D. The CDR3 runs to 13 residues. V shed 0 bases and J shed 7 bases, with 7 bases lying between them. The CDR3 DNA sequence: TGTGCCAGCAGTTTAGCACGAGACCAGCCCCAGCATTTT. The encoded protein is CASSLARDQPQHF.

This clonotype was counted between two and nine times. The chain employs TRBV20-1 and TRBJ2-7; D is possibly TRBD2 (5 bases). The CDR3 is 12 amino acids. The V end lost 3 bases, the J end lost 5 bases, and 11 bases lay between the germline ends. Looked up from germline, CDR1 is DFQATT and CDR2 is SNEGSKA (reference sequence). DNA of the CDR3: TGCAGTGCTAGCTTATCCGGGAACGAGCAGTACTTC. Translated, it gives CSASLSGNEQYF.

This chain connects TRBV13 to TRBJ2-5; D possibly corresponds to TRBD2 (5 bases). CDR3 length: 16 amino acids. Germline CDR1 reads PRHDT; CDR2 reads FYEKMQ (reference sequence). Trimming stripped 5 bases from V and 0 bases from J, with 16 bases between. CDR3 loop: CASSPGRELNQETQYF. In nucleotides, the CDR3 is TGTGCCAGCAGCCCCGGACGGGAACTGAACCAAGAGACCCAGTACTTC.

The rearrangement links TRBV20-1 to TRBJ1-2; D unresolved. In germline, CDR1 is DFQATT, CDR2 SNEGSKA (reference sequence). Trimming took 0 bases from V and 3 from J, leaving 14 bases between them. The CDR3 has 15 residues. CDR3 nucleotides: TGCAGTGCTAGAGAGCGTCGCGCTACCTACTATGGCTACACCTTC. Translating it yields CSARERRATYYGYTF.

V usage is TRBV9 and J usage is TRBJ1-6; D gene uncertain. The CDR3 runs 14 residues. CDR1 is SGDLS and CDR2 is YYNGEE in the germline V gene. V gave up 0 bases and J gave up 8 bases, with 9 bases separating them. The CDR3 sequence is CASSVEGLYSPLHF. DNA of the CDR3: TGTGCCAGCAGCGTAGAAGGGTTGTATTCACCCCTCCACTTT.